The TCR beta chain under discussion was sequenced for a study of Siglec-9 on CD8 T cells in melanoma. Overall study findings and caveats: In melanoma tumors, a Siglec-9-marked effector memory CD8+ subset reportedly appeared to accumulate.

This clone was counted a few times. Its specificity is not known. Per germline, CDR1 MNHNS and CDR2 SASEGT. This CDR3 contains 15 residues. Trimming cost V 4 bases and J 4 bases; bases outside gene matches: 0. Sequencing used immunoSEQ multiplex PCR; TCRdb keeps in-frame clones, though not all of them. This repertoire shows some 39,000 clones, approximately 84% found once; its top ten account for more than 1.5%. The chain combines TRBV6-1 with TRBJ2-3; 15 bases map to TRBD2. Sequenced sample: Siglec-9- CD8+ T cells sorted from blood. This TCR was recovered from a human donor in good health. The CDR3 bases are TGTGCCAGCAGTGGGACTAGCGGGGGGGCAGATACGCAGTATTTT. This encodes CASSGTSGGADTQYF.